These 27 T cell receptor beta chains were sequenced from one sample in a study of OX40 agonist ivuxolimab in advanced cancers. Produced via immunoSEQ multiplex PCR; TCRdb's table is partial and in-frame only. This sample has approximately 13,000 clones; about 75% occur once, and the top ten carry approximately 30%. The input for sequencing was CD4+ or CD8+ T cells sorted from blood, taken in a trial of the OX40 agonist ivuxolimab. The receptors shown here come from an adult with an advanced solid tumor such as melanoma, head and neck, liver or kidney cancer.

The chain links TRBV19 to TRBJ2-1; D not certain. CDR1 is LNHDA and CDR2 is SQIVND in the germline V gene (reference sequence). The length of the CDR3 is 15 residues. Deletions cut 4 bases from V and 4 bases from J, with 14 bases between. The CDR3 sequence is CASSTYPPKYNEQFF. CDR3 DNA sequence: TGTGCCAGTAGTACCTATCCTCCAAAATACAATGAGCAGTTCTTC.

The chain links TRBV14 to TRBJ2-7, with D tentatively TRBD1 (5 bases). Trimming cost V 1 base and J 4 bases, with 14 bases left between them. Germline values: CDR1 SGHDN, CDR2 FVKESK. This CDR3 is built from 15 residues. Here the CDR3 reads CASSQGTTFLYEQYF. For the CDR3, the DNA is TGTGCCAGCAGCCAAGGGACAACCTTCCTGTACGAGCAGTACTTC.

The chain recombines TRBV6-6 with TRBJ2-7; D might be TRBD1 (6 bases). The V and J ends lost 2 bases and 1 base respectively, with 9 bases between them. The CDR3 runs to 14 residues. Germline lookup yields CDR1 MNHNY and CDR2 SVGAGI (reference sequence). The CDR3 region is CASSYGQSSYEQYF. CDR3 nucleotide sequence: TGTGCCAGCAGTTACGGACAGAGTTCCTACGAGCAGTACTTC.

The table lists this clone with a few counts. CDR3 nucleotides: TGTGCCAGCAGCGTAGGGGACTTCGTATACAATGAGCAGTTCTTC. It is translated as CASSVGDFVYNEQFF. The chain couples TRBV9 to TRBJ2-1; a weak D match, TRBD2 (6 bases). This CDR3 contains 15 residues. The germline V and J ends were trimmed by 0 bases and 4 bases, with 11 bases remaining between them. Germline V gives CDR1 SGDLS, CDR2 YYNGEE.

The chain combines TRBV7-9 with TRBJ2-5; unclear D gene. Trimming removed 1 base at V and 3 bases at J, with 6 bases between. CDR3 length equals 13 residues. Germline CDR1 reads SEHNR; CDR2 reads FQNEAQ (reference sequence). CDR3 nucleotides: TGTGCCAGCAGCTTAGTTGTAGAAGAGACCCAGTACTTC. Translating it yields CASSLVVEETQYF.

The chain uses TRBV6-4 and TRBJ2-2; TRBD2 matches at 12 bases. This CDR3 has 15 amino acids. CDR1 and CDR2 from the germline V gene are MRHNA and SNTAGT. The junction had 0 bases not matched to a gene; V was cut back by 3 bases and J by 4 bases. DNA for the CDR3: TGTGCCAGCAGTGAGACTAGCGGGAGCACCGGGGAGCTGTTTTTT. It translates to CASSETSGSTGELFF.

V is TRBV13 and J is TRBJ2-2; D gene unclear. The CDR3 length is 12 residues. The germline gives CDR1 PRHDT, CDR2 FYEKMQ (reference sequence). Trimming left V 5 bases short and J 7 bases short, with 8 bases between. The CDR3 bases are TGTGCCAGCAGCCGAGCCGGCGGGGAGCTGTTTTTT. It translates to CASSRAGGELFF. Full variable domain (outside the CDR3, taken from reference TRBV13 and TRBJ2-2): AAGVIQSPRHLIKEKRETATLKCYPIPRHDTVYWYQQGPGQDPQFLISFYEKMQSDKGSIPDRFSAQQFSDYHSELNMSSLELGDSALYFCASSRAGGELFFGEGSRLTVL.

The chain combines TRBV13 with TRBJ1-4; 11 bases map to TRBD1. The CDR3 contains 15 residues. In germline, CDR1 is PRHDT, CDR2 FYEKMQ (reference sequence). With 4 bases clipped from V and 5 bases from J, the junction kept 3 bases outside the gene matches. CDR3 nucleotides: TGTGCCAGCAGCTCAAGGACAGGGGGCAATGAAAAACTGTTTTTT. Translated: CASSSRTGGNEKLFF.

The chain joins TRBV7-6 to TRBJ1-2; D gene unclear. Trimming took 5 bases from V and 2 from J, leaving 12 bases between them. The CDR3 totals 14 residues. Germline V gene lookup returns CDR1 SGHVS and CDR2 FNYEAQ. CDR3 sequence reads: CASSPLGQNYGYTF. CDR3 in DNA: TGTGCCAGCAGCCCTCTAGGGCAAAACTATGGCTACACCTTC.

This clone was counted many times. This chain uses TRBV11-2 with TRBJ2-7; D remains unclear. Germline lookup yields CDR1 SGHAT and CDR2 FQNNGV. Trimming took 1 base from V and 0 from J, leaving 7 bases between them. CDR3 size: 14 residues. CDR3 DNA: TGTGCCAGCAGCTTAGTCAAGAGCTCCTACGAGCAGTACTTC. This codes for CASSLVKSSYEQYF.

The sample holds a few counts of this clone. The gene calls are TRBV29-1 and TRBJ1-5, with 9 positions matching TRBD1. From germline, CDR1 is SQVTM and CDR2 ANQGSEA. Unmatched junction bases numbered 7, after V lost 4 bases and J lost 9 bases. The CDR3 loop spans 13 amino acids. This chain's CDR3 is CSVGTGEGGPQHF. Here the CDR3 DNA reads TGCAGCGTTGGGACAGGGGAAGGAGGGCCCCAGCATTTT.

The chain joins TRBV30 to TRBJ1-6; tentatively, D is TRBD1 (5 bases). Germline CDR1 and CDR2: GTSNPN and SVGIG (reference sequence). The V and J ends lost 2 bases and 5 bases respectively, with 16 bases between them. The CDR3 extends over 16 amino acids. In DNA, the CDR3 is TGTGCCTGGAGTCCATATTGGGGCCTCGATAATTCACCCCTCCACTTT. Translated: CAWSPYWGLDNSPLHF.

V is TRBV9 and J is TRBJ2-3; no clear D gene. Germline V gene sequence: CDR1 SGDLS, CDR2 YYNGEE. V lost 0 bases and J lost 0, with 14 bases in between. This CDR3 has 17 residues. The DNA of the CDR3 is TGTGCCAGCAGCGTAGATGGCTGGCCTACTAGCACAGATACGCAGTATTTT. This gives the protein CASSVDGWPTSTDTQYF.

This clone has just a few counts. The chain carries TRBV7-3 and TRBJ1-1; a weak D match, TRBD1 (5 bases). Trimming left V 5 bases short and J 0 bases short, with 16 bases between. Looked up from germline, CDR1 is SGHTA and CDR2 is FQGTGA. This CDR3 spans 16 amino acids. The CDR3 DNA sequence: TGTGCCAGCAGCGCGGGACTTCTACCCATGAACACTGAAGCTTTCTTT. Amino acids: CASSAGLLPMNTEAFF.

This clone was counted a few times. The CDR3 nucleotides read TGTGCCAGCAGCCCGGGGGGGGGCCCAGATACGCAGTATTTT. Translating it yields CASSPGGGPDTQYF. The chain uses TRBV9 and TRBJ2-3, with 8 bases matching TRBD2. This CDR3 comprises 14 residues. Germline loops: CDR1 SGDLS, CDR2 YYNGEE. Trimming at V came to 4 bases and at J to 4 bases, leaving 5 bases not matched to a gene. Complete variable domain (other parts from reference TRBV9 and TRBJ2-3): DSGVTQTPKHLITATGQRVTLRCSPRSGDLSVYWYQQSLDQGLQFLIQYYNGEERAKGNILERFSAQQFPDLHSELNLSSLELGDSALYFCASSPGGGPDTQYFGPGTRLTVL.

The CDR3 region has the DNA TGTGCCAGCAGTTACTCCGGGTTCGTCGAGCAGTACTTC. Residues: CASSYSGFVEQYF. The rearrangement links TRBV6-6 to TRBJ2-7; D call uncertain. V lost 0 bases, J lost 6 bases, and 9 bases lay in between. Germline V gene sequence: CDR1 MNHNY, CDR2 SVGAGI (reference sequence). CDR3 length equals 13 residues.

V and J are TRBV9 and TRBJ1-3, with TRBD1 as a possible D gene (6 bases). The CDR3 loop spans 15 amino acids. V was trimmed by 3 bases and J by 0 bases, leaving 10 bases between them. Germline-derived CDR1 and CDR2 are SGDLS and YYNGEE. The CDR3 DNA reads TGTGCCAGCAGCGCAGGGGATAGCTCTGGAAACACCATATATTTT. Its translation: CASSAGDSSGNTIYF.

This chain connects TRBV27 to TRBJ2-7; D is uncertain. The CDR3 covers 14 residues. The ends were cut back, 0 bases at V and 2 bases at J, with 8 bases in the middle. From germline, CDR1 is MNHEY and CDR2 SMNVEV (reference sequence). The CDR3, as DNA: TGTGCCAGCAGTTTATCACGTGGCACCTACGAGCAGTACTTC. This gives the protein CASSLSRGTYEQYF.

This chain uses TRBV14 with TRBJ2-5; D possibly corresponds to TRBD1 (6 bases). This CDR3 is 16 amino acids long. Trimming removed 4 bases from V and 0 bases from J, with 15 bases in between. Germline CDR1 SGHDN, CDR2 FVKESK. The CDR3 nucleotides are TGTGCCAGCAGCCCCCAGCCCCGGGACAACCAAGAGACCCAGTACTTC. This sequence encodes CASSPQPRDNQETQYF.

J is TRBJ2-2 and V is TRBV5-5; a weak D match, TRBD1 (5 bases). The CDR3 is made up of 14 amino acids. The V gene's germline CDR1 is SGHKS and CDR2 YYEKEE (reference sequence). Trimming removed 4 bases from V and 3 bases from J, with 10 bases in between. This chain's CDR3 is CASSPDSYTGELFF. The CDR3 coding sequence is TGTGCCAGCAGCCCTGACAGCTACACCGGGGAGCTGTTTTTT.

The rearrangement links TRBV7-9 to TRBJ2-7; 13 bases are shared with TRBD2. The germline V gene encodes CDR1 SEHNR and CDR2 FQNEAQ (reference sequence). CDR3 size: 18 residues. The V and J ends lost 4 bases and 2 bases, in that order; junction bases with no gene match: 11. DNA for the CDR3: TGTGCCAGCAGCTCAAGGGCCGGGACTAGCGGGGATCCCTACGAGCAGTACTTC. Translated, it gives CASSSRAGTSGDPYEQYF.

The chain recombines TRBV19 with TRBJ2-7, with a tentative D call TRBD2 (5 bases). The V end lost 6 bases, the J end lost 3 bases, and 15 bases lay between the germline ends. Germline values: CDR1 LNHDA, CDR2 SQIVND (reference sequence). The CDR3 totals 14 residues. The CDR3 spells CASRTSGSFYEQYF. In DNA form, the CDR3 reads TGTGCCAGTAGGACATCGGGGAGTTTCTACGAGCAGTACTTC.

This rearrangement joins TRBV19 to TRBJ1-5, with 7 positions matching TRBD1. The germline V gene has CDR1 LNHDA and CDR2 SQIVND (reference sequence). This CDR3 has 12 amino acids. J lost 2 bases, V lost 10 bases, and 2 bases had no gene match. CDR3 DNA sequence: TGTGCCACCGGGACAGGCAATCAGCCCCAGCATTTT. It specifies CATGTGNQPQHF.

This clone was seen once. This chain links TRBV5-6 with TRBJ2-1; TRBD1 matches at 8 bases. The CDR3 consists of 13 residues. V was clipped by 3 bases and J by 6 bases; unmatched bases: 2. Per the germline V gene, CDR1 is SGHDT and CDR2 is YYEEEE. CDR3 DNA sequence: TGTGCCAGCAGCTATGGGACAGGCAATGAGCAGTTCTTC. Translated: CASSYGTGNEQFF.

This clone has just a few counts. The chain has TRBV6-5 and TRBJ1-2; 10 bases agree with TRBD1. The CDR3 runs to 16 residues. With V trimmed by 0 bases and J by 5 bases, 6 bases remained unmatched. Germline-derived CDR1 and CDR2 are MNHEY and SVGAGI. CDR3 sequence reads: CASSYSIRDRGYGYTF. The CDR3 DNA reads TGTGCCAGCAGTTACTCGATCCGGGACAGGGGATATGGCTACACCTTC.

V and J are TRBV5-6 and TRBJ2-5, with D perhaps matching TRBD1 (6 bases). The V and J ends lost 4 bases and 7 bases respectively, with 20 bases between them. The CDR3 is 15 amino acids. CDR1 is SGHDT, CDR2 YYEEEE, per germline. The DNA of the CDR3 is TGTGCCAGCAGCCCCGCTTCGTGGGGGCAGGGGACCCAGTACTTC. It encodes CASSPASWGQGTQYF.

This chain uses TRBV13 with TRBJ2-2, with no clear D. Between the trimmed V and J ends, which lost 11 bases and 0 bases, there was a span of 13 bases. Germline-derived CDR1 and CDR2 are PRHDT and FYEKMQ (reference sequence). CDR3 size: 14 residues. The DNA for the CDR3 is TGTGCCGCCGGAACTGGTTCGAACACCGGGGAGCTGTTTTTT. Translation: CAAGTGSNTGELFF.